The next 18 T cell receptor beta chains were all read from a single sample in a study of T cell changes during pregnancy in multiple sclerosis. Assay used: immunoSEQ multiplex PCR; TCRdb lists only in-frame clones, some missing. The repertoire holds about 75,000 clones, 85% to 95% seen once, with roughly 0.13% in the top ten. The material was CD4+ T cells from peripheral blood mononuclear cells, obtained after pregnancy. The receptors shown here come from a female donor with multiple sclerosis, enrolled in a pregnancy study.

The chain uses TRBV7-2 and TRBJ2-3; 8 bases align to TRBD1. CDR3 length: 16 residues. Trimming cost V 3 bases and J 5 bases; bases outside gene matches: 10. CDR1 SGHTA and CDR2 FQGNSA come from the germline V gene. The CDR3 DNA reads TGTGCCAGCAGCTTCGTGACAGGACAGGGACGAGATACGCAGTATTTT. It specifies CASSFVTGQGRDTQYF.

The chain employs TRBV7-9 and TRBJ2-1; D unresolved. The CDR3 has 12 residues. Trimming pared 9 bases from V and 10 bases from J, leaving 16 bases between. The germline CDR1 and CDR2 sequences are SEHNR and FQNEAQ (reference sequence). The CDR3 loop reads CASFRVGPEQFF. The CDR3 coding sequence is TGTGCCAGTTTTCGGGTGGGTCCGGAGCAGTTCTTC.

The gene calls are TRBV7-9 and TRBJ2-7; 11 nucleotides align to TRBD2. The J call could be wrong; TRBJ2-1 is a better fit for the DNA end. Germline loops: CDR1 SEHNR, CDR2 FQNEAQ (reference sequence). The CDR3 loop spans 19 amino acids. This chain's CDR3 is CASSFFPGPTSGKQYEQFF. The CDR3 bases are TGTGCCAGCAGCTTCTTTCCAGGACCGACTAGCGGGAAGCAGTACGAGCAGTTCTTC.

This clone has only one observation. The chain uses TRBV5-1 and TRBJ2-6, with D perhaps TRBD1 (5 bases). Trimming removed 0 bases from V and 3 bases from J, with 10 bases in between. In germline, CDR1 is SGHRS, CDR2 YFSETQ. The CDR3 is made up of 16 amino acids. CDR3 residues: CASSLVGAHGANVLTF. DNA of the CDR3: TGCGCCAGCAGCTTGGTTGGGGCGCATGGGGCCAACGTCCTGACTTTC. Combining the CDR3 with reference TRBV5-1 and TRBJ2-6 gives the whole variable domain KAGVTQTPRYLIKTRGQQVTLSCSPISGHRSVSWYQQTPGQGLQFLFEYFSETQRNKGNFPGRFSGRQFSNSRSEMNVSTLELGDSALYLCASSLVGAHGANVLTFGAGSRLTVL.

The chain joins TRBV2 to TRBJ2-7; 8 bases line up with TRBD1. Per germline, CDR1 SNHLY and CDR2 FYNNEI. V lost 6 bases, J lost 3 bases, and 7 bases stayed unmatched. The CDR3 loop spans 14 amino acids. The CDR3 loop is CASRYRGTDYEQYF. The CDR3 DNA is TGTGCCAGCAGATACAGGGGGACAGACTACGAGCAGTACTTC.

This chain links TRBV7-2 with TRBJ2-7, with TRBD2 identical over 12 bases. This CDR3 has 14 amino acids. Germline CDR1 reads SGHTA; CDR2 reads FQGNSA. Trimming took 6 bases from V and 7 from J; bases not matched to a gene: 7. DNA of the CDR3: TGTGCCAGCAGTCCCCTAGCGGGAGGGGGAGAGCAGTACTTC. The encoded protein is CASSPLAGGGEQYF. The variable domain in full, with the rest retrieved from reference TRBV7-2 and TRBJ2-7, is GAGVSQSPSNKVTEKGKDVELRCDPISGHTALYWYRQSLGQGLEFLIYFQGNSAPDKSGLPSDRFSAERTGGSVSTLTIQRTQQEDSAVYLCASSPLAGGGEQYFGPGTRLTVT.

This chain uses TRBV29-1 with TRBJ2-3, with D perhaps matching TRBD1 (6 bases). The germline V gene encodes CDR1 SQVTM and CDR2 ANQGSEA. The V gene lost 2 bases and the J gene lost 2 bases, with 11 bases spanning the gap. This CDR3 spans 14 amino acids. CDR3 in DNA: TGCAGCGTTGAAAAGACAGGCCTCACAGATACGCAGTATTTT. Its protein is CSVEKTGLTDTQYF.

The chain couples TRBV28 to TRBJ2-6; TRBD2 might be the D (6 bases). V was cut by 6 bases and J by 4 bases, with 13 bases left in between. Germline loops: CDR1 MDHEN, CDR2 SYDVKM. The CDR3 is 15 amino acids. CDR3 loop: CASRPAGTGANVLTF. In nucleotides, the CDR3 is TGTGCCAGCAGGCCCGCGGGGACCGGGGCCAACGTCCTGACTTTC.

This chain uses TRBV14 with TRBJ2-3, with 8 bases that match TRBD2. Losses at the gene ends were 0 bases for V and 3 bases for J; bases not matched to a gene: 5. The CDR3 runs to 16 residues. Germline CDR1 SGHDN, CDR2 FVKESK. The CDR3 here is CASSQDRGLGTDTQYF. The CDR3 nucleotides are TGTGCCAGCAGCCAAGATAGGGGACTAGGAACAGATACGCAGTATTTT. Drawing the rest from reference TRBV14 and TRBJ2-3, the complete variable domain is EAGVTQFPSHSVIEKGQTVTLRCDPISGHDNLYWYRRVMGKEIKFLLHFVKESKQDESGMPNNRFLAERTGGTYSTLKVQPAELEDSGVYFCASSQDRGLGTDTQYFGPGTRLTVL.

This rearrangement joins TRBV7-2 to TRBJ1-5; D gene unclear. V was cut by 2 bases and J by 5 bases, with 16 bases left in between. The CDR3 consists of 16 residues. Germline CDR1 and CDR2: SGHTA and FQGNSA. In DNA, the CDR3 is TGTGCCAGCAGCTTAAGCGGTACACCAAACTATCAGCCCCAGCATTTT. Translation gives CASSLSGTPNYQPQHF.

The chain carries TRBV19 and TRBJ2-1; 12 nucleotides agree with TRBD2. The CDR3 spans 17 residues. V shed 4 bases and J 1 base; nucleotides not matched to a gene: 5. Germline V gives CDR1 LNHDA, CDR2 SQIVND (reference sequence). CDR3 DNA: TGTGCCAGTAGTACCCGGACTAGCGGGAAGTCCTACAATGAGCAGTTCTTC. It is translated as CASSTRTSGKSYNEQFF.

The V and J genes are TRBV5-1 and TRBJ2-1; 9 bases map to TRBD1. Looked up from germline, CDR1 is SGHRS and CDR2 is YFSETQ. After removal of 4 bases from V and 9 bases from J, the junction contained 14 bases not matched to a gene. This CDR3 contains 16 residues. CDR3 coding DNA: TGCGCCAGCAGCAGGTCGGGACAGGGAGGTCCCGGTGAGCAGTTCTTC. Residues: CASSRSGQGGPGEQFF.

The rearrangement links TRBV2 to TRBJ2-3; TRBD1 aligns across 8 bases. Germline V CDR1 and CDR2: SNHLY, FYNNEI. Trimming at V came to 4 bases and at J to 1 base, leaving 4 bases not matched to a gene. The CDR3 has 15 amino acids. The CDR3 DNA reads TGTGCCAGCAGTGTCGGACAGGGACGCACAGATACGCAGTATTTT. This codes for CASSVGQGRTDTQYF.

The gene calls are TRBV21-1 and TRBJ2-1; the table's TRBD2 call for D was not verified on the DNA. TRBV21-1 is classified as a pseudogene. CDR3 length: 18 amino acids. CDR3 in amino acids: CASSTSGRLAGERSEQFF. The CDR3 nucleotides are TGTGCCAGCAGCACAAGCGGTCGGCTAGCGGGAGAGCGGAGTGAGCAGTTCTTC.

The J gene is TRBJ2-7, the V gene TRBV5-1, with D maybe TRBD1 (6 bases). V lost 3 bases, J lost 3 bases, and 10 bases lay in between. Germline V CDR1 and CDR2: SGHRS, YFSETQ. This CDR3 is built from 13 residues. In DNA, the CDR3 is TGCGCCAGCAGCTCACGGACAGACTACGAGCAGTACTTC. Its translation: CASSSRTDYEQYF.

This clone showed up just once. This chain connects TRBV27 to TRBJ1-5; perhaps TRBD1 as D (5 bases). Between the trimmed V and J ends, which lost 8 bases and 1 base, there was a span of 15 bases. Germline values: CDR1 MNHEY, CDR2 SMNVEV (reference sequence). This CDR3 contains 15 residues. In DNA form, the CDR3 reads TGTGCCAGCCGTGGGTGGGGCGCCAGCAATCAGCCCCAGCATTTT. It specifies CASRGWGASNQPQHF.

A word on this clone: Other DNA sequences in this sample translate to the same CDR3. V and J are TRBV6-5 and TRBJ2-7; D might be TRBD2 (6 bases). V was trimmed by 0 bases and J by 0 bases, leaving 9 bases between them. This CDR3 region has 15 residues. Germline CDR1 reads MNHEY; CDR2 reads SVGAGI. The DNA of the CDR3 is TGTGCCAGCAGTTACTCGAGGGACTCCTCCTACGAGCAGTACTTC. Amino acid sequence: CASSYSRDSSYEQYF.

The V call is TRBV5-4, the J call TRBJ2-7, with unresolved D. V was trimmed by 0 bases and J by 2 bases, leaving 9 bases between them. The CDR3 spans 14 residues. Germline values: CDR1 SGHNT, CDR2 YYREEE (reference sequence). The CDR3 coding sequence is TGTGCCAGCAGCTTGGTTGCGGAGCCCTACGAGCAGTACTTC. Its translation is CASSLVAEPYEQYF.